This TCR beta chain was sequenced for a study of T cells in Graves' hyperthyroidism and ophthalmopathy. Findings and caveats of the study: Ophthalmopathy and stable hyperthyroidism were separated by a 13 V-J model. Most thyroid clonotypes that were expanded above 0.001 also turned up in blood. Model predictions of ophthalmopathy came a median roughly 6.7 months before onset.

This clonotype occurred many times. Its antigen is unidentified. Not enrolled were patients with uncontrolled infection, other autoimmune disease, pregnancy or lactation. This CDR3 has 14 residues. The germline V gene encodes CDR1 MNHNS and CDR2 SASEGT. Trimming left V 1 base short and J 4 bases short, with 10 bases between. From RNA transcripts, TCR beta CDR3 regions were amplified. The TCR CDR3 first-round RT-PCR relied on the HTBI primer set. TCRdb processed the multiplex PCR reads anew with MiXCR; each CDR3 protein has one entry. The sample contains approximately 480,000 distinct CDR3 sequences, about 20% of which appear only once.

What was sequenced was blood. The J gene is TRBJ1-1, the V gene TRBV6-1, with D unresolved. The receptor comes from a man aged 18 to 29 with Graves' hyperthyroidism. As DNA, the CDR3 is TGTGCCAGCAGTGAAGTGTCCGTGGGCACTGAAGCTTTCTTT. It translates to CASSEVSVGTEAFF.